A selection of T cell receptor beta chains follows, all from one sample in a study of blood T cell repertoires in COVID-19. Some clones are missing from TCRdb's copy, which holds only in-frame ones; the method was immunoSEQ multiplex PCR. The sample carries 60,000 or so clones, approximately 81% recorded once. The sequenced sample consisted of peripheral blood. These receptors originate from a woman of 80 years or more with acute or convalescent COVID-19. Each CDR3 is given with its conserved first and last residue. A D gene is named only where the DNA matches it firmly. Part of the rows lack a size; the others show once, few, many or a class for expanded clones.

TRBJ2-6 few . TRBV5-4 CASSLDGHSGANVLTF TGTGCCAGCAGCTTGGATGGGCACTCTGGGGCCAACGTCCTGACTTTC
TRBJ1-1 . . TRBV19 CASISIGAMGPRAGTEAFF TGTGCCAGTATTTCAATCGGGGCCATGGGACCCCGGGCGGGGACTGAAGCTTTCTTT
TRBJ2-1 . TRBD2 TRBV12-3/TRBV12-4 CASTLLALHEQFF TGTGCCAGCACCCTACTAGCGCTCCATGAGCAGTTCTTC
TRBJ2-1 . TRBD2 TRBV6-2/TRBV6-3 CASSRGLAGGEFF TGTGCCAGCAGTCGAGGACTAGCGGGGGGGGAGTTCTTC
TRBJ1-4 . TRBD1 TRBV12-3/TRBV12-4 CARFGRGNEKLFF TGTGCCAGGTTTGGCAGGGGGAATGAAAAACTGTTTTTT
TRBJ2-1 . . TRBV5-1 CASSREHGTAAGGGQFF TGCGCCAGCAGTCGGGAACACGGGACAGCCGCGGGGGGAGGGCAGTTCTTC
TRBJ2-1 . TRBD2 TRBV2 CASSEQTSAYNEQFF TGTGCCAGCAGTGAACAGACTAGCGCCTACAATGAGCAGTTCTTC
TRBJ2-5 . TRBD2 TRBV3-1/TRBV3-2 CASSQAAGGPQETQYF TGTGCCAGCAGCCAAGCTGCGGGGGGGCCCCAAGAGACCCAGTACTTC
TRBJ2-5 . TRBD2 TRBV7-2 CASSLSGDGTQYF TGTGCCAGCAGCTTAAGCGGGGACGGTACCCAGTACTTC
TRBJ1-5 . . TRBV4-1 CASSQDPGRGNQPQHF TGCGCCAGCAGCCAAGATCCAGGGAGGGGGAATCAGCCCCAGCATTTT
TRBJ1-4 . . TRBV4-2 CASSQGGGDEKLFF TGTGCCAGCAGCCAAGGGGGGGGCGATGAAAAACTGTTTTTT
TRBJ2-7 . . TRBV20-1 CSAQEIHEQYF TGCAGTGCCCAGGAAATCCACGAGCAGTACTTC
TRBJ1-4 . . TRBV9 CASSSMQGTNEKLFF TGTGCCAGCAGCTCGATGCAGGGGACTAATGAAAAACTGTTTTTT
TRBJ1-1 . . TRBV11-1 CASSLGGPMHTEAFF TGTGCCAGCAGCTTAGGGGGGCCCATGCACACTGAAGCTTTCTTT
TRBJ2-3 . . TRBV7-7 CASSLGETDTQYF TGTGCTAGCAGCTTAGGGGAGACCGATACGCAGTATTTT
TRBJ2-1 . . TRBV18 CASSDGRGDEQFF TGTGCCAGCTCAGATGGACGGGGAGATGAGCAGTTCTTC
TRBJ1-1 . . TRBV19 CASYRNTEAFF TGTGCCAGTTATAGGAACACTGAAGCTTTCTTT
TRBJ2-3 . . TRBV11-2 CASSTGPGADTQYF TGTGCCAGCAGCACCGGACCAGGGGCAGATACGCAGTATTTT
TRBJ2-2 . . TRBV7-3 CASSADPGVGELFF TGTGCCAGCAGCGCGGACCCCGGGGTCGGGGAGCTGTTTTTT
TRBJ2-1 . TRBD1 TRBV6-5 CATGQGPTYNEQFF TGTGCCACCGGACAGGGGCCAACCTACAATGAGCAGTTCTTC
TRBJ2-1 . TRBD1 TRBV29-1 CSVESGRTRGQGRYNEQFF TGCAGCGTTGAAAGTGGGAGAACTCGGGGACAGGGTCGGTACAATGAGCAGTTCTTC
TRBJ2-7 once . TRBV20-1 CSASIGQEYYEQYF TGCAGTGCTAGTATTGGTCAGGAATACTACGAGCAGTACTTC
TRBJ1-5 few . TRBV20-1 CSASSGVNQPQHF TGCAGTGCTAGTTCAGGGGTCAATCAGCCCCAGCATTTT
TRBJ1-1 few . TRBV7-6 CASSGAVKGTEAFF TGTGCCAGCAGCGGGGCAGTAAAGGGCACTGAAGCTTTCTTT
TRBJ1-1 . TRBD1 TRBV5-1 CASSWTGNSFSEAFF TGCGCCAGCAGCTGGACAGGGAATAGTTTCTCTGAAGCTTTCTTT